The text below deals with one T cell receptor beta chain. This sample is part of a study of blood T cell repertoires in COVID-19. Study details: Italy, Spain and the United States were the sources of the convalescent and acute COVID-19 samples. From T cells, B-cell-depleted T cells, or PBMCs came the material, which was cDNA or gDNA.

V lost 2 bases and J lost 4; bases outside the gene matches: 5. In germline, CDR1 is MNHEY, CDR2 SVGAGI. The CDR3 has 15 residues. Authors' methods: Amplification of reference gene primers was used by the study to estimate nucleated cell counts. The assay was immunoSEQ multiplex PCR, and TCRdb's table has in-frame clones only and misses some. D and trimming were read from the DNA, whereas the V and J calls and clone size are those reported in that table. This sample has some 300,000 clones, with roughly 88% found just once. The clonotype was recovered from a woman aged 25 to 39 who had recovered from COVID-19. This chain links TRBV6-5 with TRBJ1-5; TRBD1 matches at 7 bases. Sequenced input: peripheral blood. Written as DNA, the CDR3 is TGTGCCAGCAGTTACGACAGGGACTTAAATCAGCCCCAGCATTTT. It codes for CASSYDRDLNQPQHF.